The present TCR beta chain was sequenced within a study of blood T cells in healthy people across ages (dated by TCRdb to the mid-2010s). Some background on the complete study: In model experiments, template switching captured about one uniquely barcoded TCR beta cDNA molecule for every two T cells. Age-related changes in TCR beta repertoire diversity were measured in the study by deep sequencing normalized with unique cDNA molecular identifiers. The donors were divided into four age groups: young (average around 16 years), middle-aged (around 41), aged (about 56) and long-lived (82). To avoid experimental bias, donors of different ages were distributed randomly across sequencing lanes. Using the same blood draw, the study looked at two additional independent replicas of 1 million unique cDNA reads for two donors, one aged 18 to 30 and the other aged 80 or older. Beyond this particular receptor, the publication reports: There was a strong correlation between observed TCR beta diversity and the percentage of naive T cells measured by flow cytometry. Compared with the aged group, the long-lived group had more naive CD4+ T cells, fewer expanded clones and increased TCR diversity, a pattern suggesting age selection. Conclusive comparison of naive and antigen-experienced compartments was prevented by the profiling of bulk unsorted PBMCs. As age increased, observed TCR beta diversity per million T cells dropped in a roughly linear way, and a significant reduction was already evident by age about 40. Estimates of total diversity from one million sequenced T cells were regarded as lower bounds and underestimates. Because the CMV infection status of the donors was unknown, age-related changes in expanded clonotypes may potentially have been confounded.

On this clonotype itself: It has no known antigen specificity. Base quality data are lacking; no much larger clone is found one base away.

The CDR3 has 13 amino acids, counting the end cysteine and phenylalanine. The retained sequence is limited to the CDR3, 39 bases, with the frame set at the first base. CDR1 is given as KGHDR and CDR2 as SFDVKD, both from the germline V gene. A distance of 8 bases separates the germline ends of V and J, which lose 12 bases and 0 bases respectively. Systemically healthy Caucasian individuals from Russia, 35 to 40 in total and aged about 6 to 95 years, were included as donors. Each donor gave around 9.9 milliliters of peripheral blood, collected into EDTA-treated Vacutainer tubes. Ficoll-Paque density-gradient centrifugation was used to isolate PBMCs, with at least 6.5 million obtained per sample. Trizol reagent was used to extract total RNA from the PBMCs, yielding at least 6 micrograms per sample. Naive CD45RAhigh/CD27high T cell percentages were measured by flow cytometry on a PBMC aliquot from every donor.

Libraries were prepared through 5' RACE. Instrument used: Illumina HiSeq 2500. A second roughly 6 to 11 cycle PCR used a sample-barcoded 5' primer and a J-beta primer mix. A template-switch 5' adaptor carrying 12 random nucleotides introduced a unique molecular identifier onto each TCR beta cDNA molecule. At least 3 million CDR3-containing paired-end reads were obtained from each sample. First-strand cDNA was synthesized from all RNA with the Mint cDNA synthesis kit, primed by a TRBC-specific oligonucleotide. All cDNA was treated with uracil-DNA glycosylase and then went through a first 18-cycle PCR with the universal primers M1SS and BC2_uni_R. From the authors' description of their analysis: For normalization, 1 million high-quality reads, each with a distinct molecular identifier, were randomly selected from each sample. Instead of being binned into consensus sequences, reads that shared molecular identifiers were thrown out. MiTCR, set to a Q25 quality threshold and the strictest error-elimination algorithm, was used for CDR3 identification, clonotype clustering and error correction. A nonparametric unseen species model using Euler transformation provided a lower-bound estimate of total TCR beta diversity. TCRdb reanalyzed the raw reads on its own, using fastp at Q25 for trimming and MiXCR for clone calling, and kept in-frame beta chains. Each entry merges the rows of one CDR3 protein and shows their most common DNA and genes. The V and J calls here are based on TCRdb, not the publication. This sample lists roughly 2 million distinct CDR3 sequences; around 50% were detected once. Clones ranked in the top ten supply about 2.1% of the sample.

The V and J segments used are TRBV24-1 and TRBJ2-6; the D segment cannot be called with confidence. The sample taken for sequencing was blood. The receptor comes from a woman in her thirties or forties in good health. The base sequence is TGTGCCGCCTCCCACTCTGGGGCCAACGTCCTGACTTTC. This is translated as CAASHSGANVLTF.